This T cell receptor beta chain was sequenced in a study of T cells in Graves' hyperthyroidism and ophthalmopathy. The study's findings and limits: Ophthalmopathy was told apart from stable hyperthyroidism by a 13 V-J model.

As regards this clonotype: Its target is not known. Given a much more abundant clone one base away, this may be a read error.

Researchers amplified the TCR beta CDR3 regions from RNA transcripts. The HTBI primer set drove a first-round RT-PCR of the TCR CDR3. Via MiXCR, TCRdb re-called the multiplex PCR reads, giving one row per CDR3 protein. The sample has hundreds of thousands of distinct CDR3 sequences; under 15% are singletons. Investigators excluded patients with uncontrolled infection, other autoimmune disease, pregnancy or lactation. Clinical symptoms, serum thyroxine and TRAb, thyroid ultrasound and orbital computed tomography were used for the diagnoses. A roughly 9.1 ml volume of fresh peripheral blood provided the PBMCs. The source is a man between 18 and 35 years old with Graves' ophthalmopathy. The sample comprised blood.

The CDR3 loop is CASSPQGRGSDTIYF. The CDR3, as DNA: TGTGCCAGCTCACCACAGGGCCGAGGGTCGGACACCATATATTTT. This sequence joins TRBV18 and TRBJ1-3, with unresolved D. Trimming took 1 base from V and 8 from J, leaving 15 bases between them. There are 15 residues in the CDR3. CDR1 and CDR2 from the germline V gene are KGHSH and LQKENI.